Below are 18 T cell receptor beta chains sequenced from a single sample in a study of blood T cells in healthy people across ages. Primed by a sample-barcoded 5' primer and a J-beta primer mix, a second PCR proceeded for roughly 6 to 12 cycles. Each CDR3 protein gets one entry after TCRdb re-called the 5' RACE reads with MiXCR. Altogether about 800,000 distinct CDR3 sequences are present, roughly 46% being singletons, with the ten largest covering approximately 18%. Sequenced material: blood. These TCRs come from an elderly man in good health.

This clonotype was detected a few times. The chain uses TRBV6-5 and TRBJ1-1; weak D call: TRBD1 (5 bases). This CDR3 contains 13 residues. The V gene's germline CDR1 is MNHEY and CDR2 SVGAGI. V lost 6 bases and J lost 1, with 9 bases in between. DNA of the CDR3: TGTGCCAGCAGACAGACAGAGAACACTGAAGCTTTCTTT. Residues: CASRQTENTEAFF.

This clonotype has a single count. This chain uses TRBV20-1 with TRBJ2-3; 16 positions agree with TRBD2. CDR1 and CDR2 from the germline V gene are DFQATT and SNEGSKA (reference sequence). The CDR3 covers 16 residues. Germline trimming cut 5 bases from V and 4 bases from J; bases unmatched to any gene: 6. CDR3 loop: CSALPGLAGGADTQYF. The DNA of the CDR3 is TGCAGTGCTCTCCCGGGACTAGCGGGAGGGGCAGATACGCAGTATTTT.

The genes are TRBV12-3 or TRBV12-4 and TRBJ2-5; no definite D call. The V end lost 5 bases, the J end lost 2 bases, and 9 bases lay between the germline ends. This CDR3 comprises 13 residues. The CDR3 region is CASSVMRQETQYF. CDR3 bases: TGTGCCAGCAGTGTAATGCGGCAAGAGACCCAGTACTTC.

The chain uses TRBV20-1 and TRBJ2-7; D gene unclear. Trimming left V 5 bases short and J 0 bases short, with 5 bases between. The CDR3 extends over 11 amino acids. In germline, CDR1 is DFQATT, CDR2 SNEGSKA (reference sequence). In nucleotides, the CDR3 is TGCAGTGCTGCAGGCTCCTACGAGCAGTACTTC. Encoded protein: CSAAGSYEQYF.

This clonotype was found a few times. V is TRBV29-1 and J is TRBJ1-1; D unresolved. Deletions cut 2 bases from V and 6 bases from J, with 10 bases between. The CDR3 spans 12 residues. Looked up from germline, CDR1 is SQVTM and CDR2 is ANQGSEA. CDR3 residues: CSVELNRSEAFF. Here the CDR3 DNA reads TGCAGCGTTGAATTAAATAGGTCTGAAGCTTTCTTT. Variable domain in full (rest from reference TRBV29-1 and TRBJ1-1): SAVISQKPSRDICQRGTSLTIQCQVDSQVTMMFWYRQQPGQSLTLIATANQGSEATYESGFVIDKFPISRPNLTFSTLTVSNMSPEDSSIYLCSVELNRSEAFFGQGTRLTVV.

The chain has TRBV12-3 or TRBV12-4 and TRBJ2-3; D might be TRBD1 (6 bases). The CDR3 sequence is 15 residues long. V was cut by 6 bases and J by 4 bases, with 17 bases left in between. CDR3 sequence (DNA): TGTGCCAGCAGCCCAGGACAGATGAATGCAGATACGCAGTATTTT. It translates to CASSPGQMNADTQYF.

This clonotype turned up a few times. The chain has TRBV3-1 and TRBJ2-5; 12 bases fit TRBD2. Germline CDR1 is LGHDT and CDR2 is YNNKEL (reference sequence). V lost 1 base to trimming and J lost 4 bases; unmatched junction nucleotides: 4. This CDR3 contains 16 residues. The CDR3 spells CASSQALTSGRETQYF. CDR3 sequence (DNA): TGTGCCAGCAGCCAAGCATTGACTAGCGGGAGAGAGACCCAGTACTTC.

This chain uses TRBV21-1 with TRBJ2-4; the table's D gene call, TRBD1, was not cross checked with the DNA. The DNA end is more similar to TRBJ2-5, so the J call may be wrong. TRBV21-1 is termed a pseudogene. This CDR3 is 17 amino acids long. CDR3 in amino acids: CASGKGRDRPIQETQYF. The CDR3 nucleotides are TGTGCCAGCGGCAAAGGGAGGGACAGGCCAATCCAAGAGACCCAGTACTTC.

Worth noting for this clonotype: A much larger clonotype is one base distant, so this may be a read error. The chain has TRBV4-3 and TRBJ1-4; D may be TRBD1 (6 bases). Germline CDR1 reads LGHNA; CDR2 reads YSLEER. CDR3 length: 14 amino acids. Trimming stripped 0 bases from V and 11 bases from J, with 13 bases between. CDR3 DNA: TGCGCCAGCAGCCAAGAGAGGGGCGGGGGCAAACTGTTTTTT. It yields the protein CASSQERGGGKLFF.

This clonotype was counted once. This rearrangement joins TRBV7-7 to TRBJ2-1; possible D gene TRBD2, 6 bases. CDR3 size: 16 residues. V was pared by 5 bases and J by 8 bases, with 22 bases between. Germline V gene data show CDR1 as SSHAT and CDR2 as FNYEAQ (reference sequence). The CDR3 nucleotides read TGTGCCAGCAGCCCTGTGGGACGGGGTGGGGACTATGAGCAGTTCTTC. Encoded protein: CASSPVGRGGDYEQFF.

Here the CDR3 reads CASSLEQGSTQYF. The CDR3 DNA sequence: TGTGCCAGCAGCTTGGAACAGGGATCTACGCAGTACTTC. The V call is TRBV7-3, the J call TRBJ2-5, with a possible D match to TRBD1 (6 bases). The CDR3 runs 13 residues. The V gene lost 3 bases and the J gene lost 11 bases, with 16 bases spanning the gap. Germline V gene lookup returns CDR1 SGHTA and CDR2 FQGTGA.

In the case of this clonotype: With a much larger clone just one base away, this may be a read error. The gene calls are TRBV29-1 and TRBJ2-7; possible D gene TRBD2, 6 bases. Per the germline V gene, CDR1 is SQVTM and CDR2 is ANQGSEA. The CDR3 runs 11 residues. Between the trimmed V and J ends, which lost 7 bases and 7 bases, there was a span of 14 bases. The CDR3 DNA follows: TGCAGCGGACTAGGAGCATGGGAGCAGTACTTC. Its translation: CSGLGAWEQYF.

In its sample, this clonotype was seen a few times. The rearrangement links TRBV4-3 to TRBJ2-1; TRBD2 matches at 10 bases. The CDR3 spans 18 residues. V lost 2 bases, J lost 7 bases, and 14 bases stayed unmatched. The germline CDR1 and CDR2 sequences are LGHNA and YSLEER. The CDR3, as DNA: TGCGCCAGCAGCCAATTACCTTACGGAGCGGGAGGGGGGAATGAGCAGTTCTTC. This sequence encodes CASSQLPYGAGGGNEQFF.

On this clonotype itself: With a much larger clone just one base away, this may be a read error. The CDR3 reads CSAGDRWGTQYF. In nucleotides, the CDR3 is TGCAGCGCTGGAGACAGGTGGGGGACCCAGTACTTC. The V call is TRBV29-1, the J call TRBJ2-5; possibly TRBD1 for D (6 bases). The V end was cut by 7 bases, the J end by 7 bases, with 16 bases between. The CDR3 has 12 amino acids. The germline CDR1 and CDR2 sequences are SQVTM and ANQGSEA.

The chain employs TRBV7-2 and TRBJ2-2, with D uncertain. The CDR3 runs to 15 residues. V was cut by 7 bases and J by 2 bases, with 14 bases left in between. Looked up from germline, CDR1 is SGHTA and CDR2 is FQGNSA. The CDR3 sequence: CASTSGTINTGELFF. As DNA, the CDR3 is TGTGCCAGCACCAGTGGCACGATTAACACCGGGGAGCTGTTTTTT.

The gene calls are TRBV12-3 or TRBV12-4 and TRBJ2-5, with 10 bases identical to TRBD1. The V and J ends lost 1 base and 11 bases, in that order; junction bases with no gene match: 16. This CDR3 region has 17 residues. The CDR3 DNA sequence: TGTGCCAGCAGTTTAGGCGTCGCGGGACAGGGGAGCAAAGAGCAGTACTTC. As protein: CASSLGVAGQGSKEQYF.

V and J are TRBV7-2 and TRBJ2-3; the match to TRBD2 covers 7 bases. Germline lookup yields CDR1 SGHTA and CDR2 FQGNSA. This CDR3 is 15 amino acids long. The ends lost 4 bases at V and 3 bases at J; junction bases unmatched: 7. Here the CDR3 reads CASSSQRELTDTQYF. Here the CDR3 DNA reads TGTGCCAGCAGCTCGCAGCGGGAATTAACAGATACGCAGTATTTT.

The chain combines TRBV4-2 with TRBJ1-2; 7 bases line up with TRBD1. Looked up from germline, CDR1 is LGHNA and CDR2 is YNFKEQ. The V segment lost 0 bases and the J segment 4 bases; nucleotides outside the gene matches: 5. The CDR3 covers 15 residues. In DNA, the CDR3 is TGTGCCAGCAGCCAAGATCGACAGGGTGGCTATGGCTACACCTTC. Encoded protein: CASSQDRQGGYGYTF.